A selection of T cell receptor beta chains follows, all from one sample in a study of blood T cell repertoires in COVID-19. The repertoire was sequenced with immunoSEQ multiplex PCR; TCRdb's copy has only in-frame clones and lacks some. The sample lists 250,000 to 350,000 clones, around 85% occurring once. What was sequenced was peripheral blood. The receptor source for this set is a woman between 45 and 60 years old with active or convalescent COVID-19. Each CDR3 is given with its conserved first and last residue. The D gene is left open where the match is weak. The size field is filled for only some rows; it gives once, few, many or a size class.

>TRBV5-1|TRBJ1-6|-|-
CASSQNRARGSPLHF
TGCGCCAGCAGCCAAAACAGGGCAAGAGGGTCACCCCTCCACTTT
>TRBV5-6|TRBJ1-3|-|-
CASSLVGPSGNTIYF
TGTGCCAGCAGCTTGGTCGGTCCCTCTGGAAACACCATATATTTT
>TRBV6-5|TRBJ1-6|-|-
CASSPDFLGSPLHF
TGTGCCAGCAGTCCCGACTTTCTCGGGTCACCCCTCCACTTT
>TRBV6-5|TRBJ1-2|-|-
CASRGLSNYGYTF
TGTGCCAGCAGGGGACTCTCTAACTATGGCTACACCTTC
>TRBV20-1|TRBJ2-1|-|-
CSASLVGTLQFF
TGCAGTGCTAGTCTCGTCGGGACTCTACAGTTCTTC
>TRBV20-1|TRBJ2-3|-|-
CSGLETDTQYF
TGCAGTGGACTAGAAACAGATACGCAGTATTTT
>TRBV15|TRBJ2-1|-|TRBD2
CATSRGSGSYNEQFF
TGTGCCACCAGCAGAGGTAGCGGGAGCTACAATGAGCAGTTCTTC
>TRBV2|TRBJ2-3|-|-
CASSEGGGWSDTQYF
TGTGCCAGCAGTGAAGGGGGGGGCTGGTCAGATACGCAGTATTTT
>TRBV30|TRBJ1-2|-|-
CAWTHDGNYGYTF
TGTGCCTGGACCCACGACGGGAACTATGGCTACACCTTC
>TRBV27|TRBJ1-2|-|-
CASSFGRNYGYTF
TGTGCCAGCAGTTTCGGGAGAAACTATGGCTACACCTTC
>TRBV28|TRBJ1-1|-|-
CASRLDSPTEAFF
TGTGCCAGCAGACTGGACAGCCCCACTGAAGCTTTCTTT
>TRBV5-1|TRBJ2-3|-|-
CASSLAARGLPDTQYF
TGCGCCAGCAGCTTGGCGGCTAGGGGCCTCCCAGATACGCAGTATTTT
>TRBV12-3/TRBV12-4|TRBJ1-2|-|-
CASSFPGGYGYTF
TGTGCCAGCAGTTTCCCAGGCGGGTATGGCTACACCTTC
>TRBV27|TRBJ2-3|-|TRBD2
CASSWTSGSGTQYF
TGTGCCAGCAGTTGGACTAGCGGGAGCGGGACGCAGTATTTT
>TRBV5-1|TRBJ2-5|-|-
CASSPEGRGGETQYF
TGCGCCAGCAGCCCGGAGGGGCGTGGCGGGGAGACCCAGTACTTC
>TRBV19|TRBJ2-1|-|TRBD2
CASSMVSASGPYEQFF
TGTGCCAGTAGTATGGTGTCGGCTAGCGGCCCCTATGAGCAGTTCTTC
>TRBV7-2|TRBJ2-5|-|-
CASRANPGAGRETQYF
TGTGCCAGCAGGGCCAATCCGGGTGCGGGGAGAGAGACCCAGTACTTC
>TRBV7-8|TRBJ1-2|-|-
CASSLDGGTAGYTF
TGTGCCAGCAGCTTAGACGGAGGTACGGCTGGCTACACCTTC
>TRBV7-9|TRBJ1-2|-|TRBD1
CASSPHLGQGTYGYTF
TGTGCCAGCAGCCCTCACTTAGGACAGGGTACCTATGGCTACACCTTC
>TRBV29-1|TRBJ1-1|-|TRBD1
CSGRQGLTEAFF
TGCAGCGGGCGACAGGGTCTCACTGAAGCTTTCTTT
>TRBV6-5|TRBJ2-1|-|-
CASSDSASYNEQFF
TGTGCCAGCAGTGACTCCGCCAGTTACAATGAGCAGTTCTTC
>TRBV3-1/TRBV3-2|TRBJ1-2|once|TRBD1
CASSILDRGGGYIF
TGTGCCAGCAGCATCCTCGACAGGGGAGGTGGCTACATCTTC
>TRBV5-6|TRBJ1-5|-|-
CASSQRTRAHQPQHF
TGTGCCAGCAGCCAACGGACGCGGGCGCATCAGCCCCAGCATTTT
>TRBV18|TRBJ2-3|-|TRBD1
CASSPRQGDTQYF
TGTGCCAGCTCACCACGACAGGGGGATACGCAGTATTTT
>TRBV28|TRBJ1-2|-|-
CASSTSPRGIGGYTF
TGTGCCAGCAGTACCAGCCCCCGGGGTATCGGTGGCTACACCTTC
>TRBV3-1/TRBV3-2|TRBJ2-1|once|-
CASSQGRLVKDEQFF
TGTGCCAGCAGCCAAGGGCGACTAGTTAAGGATGAGCAGTTCTTC
>TRBV11-2|TRBJ2-1|-|-
CASSRRGSEGRHNEQFF
TGTGCCAGCAGCCGTAGGGGTTCGGAGGGGAGGCACAATGAGCAGTTCTTC
>TRBV5-8|TRBJ1-2|-|-
CASSLAGRAYGYTF
TGTGCCAGCAGCTTGGCCGGCAGGGCCTATGGCTACACCTTC
>TRBV20-1|TRBJ1-2|-|-
CSASYGYTF
TGCAGTGCTTCATATGGCTACACCTTC
>TRBV6-5|TRBJ2-2|-|-
CASSWAGNTGELFF
TGTGCCAGCAGTTGGGCGGGGAACACCGGGGAGCTGTTTTTT
>TRBV4-1|TRBJ2-1|-|-
CASSQTVTGPLALEQFF
TGCGCCAGCAGCCAAACCGTAACAGGGCCCCTTGCTTTAGAGCAGTTCTTC
>TRBV5-4|TRBJ1-2|-|TRBD1
CASSRDRTDGYTF
TGTGCCAGCAGCCGGGACAGGACGGATGGCTACACCTTC
>TRBV5-6|TRBJ1-3|-|-
CASSFLGRNSGNTIYF
TGTGCCAGCAGCTTCTTGGGGAGAAACTCTGGAAACACCATATATTTT
>TRBV29-1|TRBJ2-3|-|TRBD2
CSVEGTSADTQYF
TGCAGCGTCGAAGGGACTAGCGCAGATACGCAGTATTTT
>TRBV5-1|TRBJ1-4|-|-
CASSGLGSANEKLFF
TGCGCCAGCAGCGGACTAGGCAGTGCTAATGAAAAACTGTTTTTT